The present T cell receptor beta chain was sequenced within a study of T cell responses to AZD1222 COVID-19 vaccine. Looking at the study overall: Pooling was applied to second doses at about 4 or about 12 weeks. Study conclusions and caveats: With two AZD1222 doses given, Spike-specific TCR breadth and depth both rose. Among the donors, most were white British and more were female, and clonal diversity was possibly underestimated. Nearly half of spike-specific TCRs reportedly go after variant regions that carry no mutations.

To note about this clone: The target antigen is unknown.

Generated by immunoSEQ multiplex PCR, the TCRdb table keeps only in-frame clones and is missing some. The table has around 100,000 clones, more than 90% seen once. The V end lost 4 bases, the J end lost 0 bases, and 13 bases lay between the germline ends. The CDR3 is 16 residues long. CDR1 is SEHNR, CDR2 FQNEAQ, per germline (reference sequence). This rearrangement joins TRBV7-9 to TRBJ2-1; D remains ambiguous. Sequenced material: peripheral blood, taken on day 0 of AZD1222 vaccination. The sequence derives from an adult in good health. The CDR3 DNA sequence: TGTGCCAGCAGCTCCCCCCTTATAAGCTCCTACAATGAGCAGTTCTTC. It codes for CASSSPLISSYNEQFF.